This passage covers 31 T cell receptor beta chains from one sample sequenced in a study of shared clonotypes between healthy human individuals (dated by TCRdb to 2020 to 2022). Library construction relied on the immunoSEQ multiplex PCR assay. Drawn from immuneACCESS, this table holds only the in-frame rearrangements with V and J called that TCRdb kept. Clones are partly lost; checked studies trace under half to an unresolved V gene and leave the rest unexplained. Here the sample has some 2.1 million clones; 85% to 95% occur a single time. The leading ten clones occupy approximately 0.13% of the sample. Sequencing was performed on naive CD4+ T cells sorted from blood. The meaning of the sample's cell subset or site label: CD45RA+ positively selected. Every receptor here comes from a young man in good health.

This clone was counted once. V gene TRBV12-2 combines with J gene TRBJ1-4; the DNA was not used to check the table's D call, TRBD1. TRBV12-2 is a pseudogene locus. The CDR3 has 19 amino acids. The CDR3 region has the DNA TGTGCAAGTCGCTTAGGGGGACAGGGGCCCCGACCTTATAATGAAAAACTGTTTTTT. This gives the protein CASRLGGQGPRPYNEKLFF.

Here the CDR3 reads CATFYRAIGAYEQYF. The CDR3 nucleotides read TGTGCCACCTTTTACAGGGCCATAGGGGCCTACGAGCAGTACTTC. The rearrangement links TRBV6-1 to TRBJ2-7, with TRBD1 as a possible D gene (6 bases). CDR1 and CDR2 (germline): MNHNS, SASEGT. V lost 10 bases, J lost 2 bases, and 21 bases lay in between. The CDR3 contains 15 residues.

This chain connects TRBV4-1 to TRBJ1-1, with 8 bases lining up with TRBD1. The CDR3 has 14 residues. Looked up from germline, CDR1 is MGHRA and CDR2 is YSYEKL. Trimming took 4 bases from V and 4 from J; bases not matched to a gene: 5. The CDR3 coding sequence is TGCGCCAGCAGCCCGGGACAGGATGCCACTGAAGCTTTCTTT. It specifies CASSPGQDATEAFF.

This clone was recorded only once. J is TRBJ1-6 and V is TRBV5-4; TRBD1 might be the D (6 bases). V gave up 4 bases and J gave up 7 bases, with 15 bases separating them. This CDR3 spans 15 amino acids. Germline V gene lookup returns CDR1 SGHNT and CDR2 YYREEE (reference sequence). The DNA for the CDR3 is TGTGCCAGCAGCGGAAACCGGGACACAAATTCACCCCTCCACTTT. Translated: CASSGNRDTNSPLHF.

The chain has TRBV19 and TRBJ1-1; D gene uncertain. The germline V gene has CDR1 LNHDA and CDR2 SQIVND (reference sequence). CDR3 size: 13 residues. V lost 5 bases and J lost 6, with 13 bases in between. CDR3 nucleotides: TGTGCCAGTAGTTTTAGTTTCGGGTCTGAAGCTTTCTTT. Translated: CASSFSFGSEAFF.

V usage is TRBV5-4 and J usage is TRBJ1-1; D perhaps matches TRBD1 (6 bases). This CDR3 region has 14 residues. Trimming shortened V by 1 base and J by 5 bases, and 12 bases separated the two germline ends. CDR1 is SGHNT, CDR2 YYREEE, per germline (reference sequence). The CDR3 protein is CASSLTWGRTEAFF. The CDR3 DNA follows: TGTGCCAGCAGCTTGACTTGGGGGCGGACTGAAGCTTTCTTT. The full variable domain, its missing parts supplied by reference TRBV5-4 and TRBJ1-1, is ETGVTQSPTHLIKTRGQQVTLRCSSQSGHNTVSWYQQALGQGPQFIFQYYREEENGRGNFPPRFSGLQFPNYSSELNVNALELDDSALYLCASSLTWGRTEAFFGQGTRLTVV.

This clone was found many times. The chain has TRBV2 and TRBJ1-1, with TRBD1 identical over 9 bases. The junction had 3 bases not matched to a gene; V was cut back by 5 bases and J by 5 bases. The germline V gene has CDR1 SNHLY and CDR2 FYNNEI. CDR3 length: 13 amino acids. This CDR3 is CASSRQGVTEAFF. The CDR3 bases are TGTGCCAGCAGTCGACAGGGGGTAACTGAAGCTTTCTTT. Supplemented by reference TRBV2 and TRBJ1-1, the full variable domain reads EPEVTQTPSHQVTQMGQEVILRCVPISNHLYFYWYRQILGQKVEFLVSFYNNEISEKSEIFDDQFSVERPDGSNFTLKIRSTKLEDSAMYFCASSRQGVTEAFFGQGTRLTVV.

This chain links TRBV10-1 with TRBJ1-1; possible D gene TRBD1, 6 bases. The CDR3 covers 16 residues. Per germline, CDR1 WNHNN and CDR2 SYGVQD (reference sequence). V was clipped by 3 bases and J by 5 bases, with 19 bases between them. In nucleotides, the CDR3 is TGCGCCAGCAGTGAAAACAGGGTTGCGAAGTGGACTGAAGCTTTCTTT. It specifies CASSENRVAKWTEAFF.

The gene calls are TRBV4-1 and TRBJ1-2, with 7 bases fitting TRBD1. V was clipped by 2 bases and J by 8 bases; unmatched bases: 11. CDR1 and CDR2 from the germline V gene are MGHRA and YSYEKL. This CDR3 is built from 15 residues. CDR3 in amino acids: CASSQTLTGKVGYTF. In DNA, the CDR3 is TGCGCCAGCAGCCAAACCTTGACAGGGAAAGTCGGCTACACCTTC.

The chain carries TRBV5-4 and TRBJ2-7; D is possibly TRBD1 (5 bases). This CDR3 contains 15 residues. V was shortened by 2 bases and J by 4 bases, with 16 bases between the two germline ends. The V gene's germline CDR1 is SGHNT and CDR2 YYREEE (reference sequence). In DNA form, the CDR3 reads TGTGCCAGCAGCTTCTTGCCGACAGTTAGTTACGAGCAGTACTTC. The encoded protein is CASSFLPTVSYEQYF.

V usage is TRBV5-1 and J usage is TRBJ2-4, with D possibly being TRBD1 or TRBD2 (7 bases each). The CDR3 extends over 17 amino acids. V was pared by 4 bases and J by 0 bases, with 17 bases between. CDR1 is SGHRS, CDR2 YFSETQ, per germline. For the CDR3, the DNA is TGCGCCAGCAGCCGGGGAGGGACAGAACTAGCCAAAAACATTCAGTACTTC. Translated: CASSRGGTELAKNIQYF.

The chain is built from TRBV7-2 and TRBJ2-7; 8 bases are a match to TRBD2. Losses at the gene ends were 3 bases for V and 6 bases for J; bases not matched to a gene: 4. The CDR3 is 13 amino acids. Germline V CDR1 and CDR2: SGHTA, FQGNSA. As DNA, the CDR3 is TGTGCCAGCAGCTTTGGGCTAGCGGGCGAGCAGTACTTC. Its protein product is CASSFGLAGEQYF.

The CDR3 here is CAWSVGAGANEKLFF. DNA for the CDR3: TGTGCCTGGAGTGTAGGGGCAGGGGCTAATGAAAAACTGTTTTTT. The chain has TRBV30 and TRBJ1-4; D is perhaps TRBD1 (6 bases). Deletions cut 0 bases from V and 3 bases from J, with 11 bases between. The CDR3 spans 15 residues. Per germline, CDR1 GTSNPN and CDR2 SVGIG (reference sequence).

The genes are TRBV7-3 and TRBJ2-3; D gene unclear. CDR3 length: 13 residues. Germline loops: CDR1 SGHTA, CDR2 FQGTGA. Deletions cut 8 bases from V and 6 bases from J, with 15 bases between. This chain's CDR3 is CASSPGPLDTQYF. The CDR3 DNA is TGTGCCAGCTCCCCCGGGCCCCTGGATACGCAGTATTTT.

The J gene is TRBJ2-1, the V gene TRBV5-4, with D uncertain. This CDR3 region has 14 residues. Trimming cost V 0 bases and J 5 bases, with 9 bases left between them. The germline V gene encodes CDR1 SGHNT and CDR2 YYREEE (reference sequence). This CDR3 reads CASSLEAANNEQFF. CDR3 coding DNA: TGTGCCAGCAGCTTGGAGGCGGCTAACAATGAGCAGTTCTTC.

This chain uses TRBV6-6 with TRBJ1-5, with D possibly TRBD1 on 5 matching bases. The CDR3 extends over 15 amino acids. V was shortened by 5 bases and J by 5 bases, with 16 bases between the two germline ends. Germline V CDR1 and CDR2: MNHNY, SVGAGI (reference sequence). The CDR3 nucleotides are TGTGCCAGCAGTAGGGTCCAGCAGGGTCATCAGCCCCAGCATTTT. Its protein product is CASSRVQQGHQPQHF.

The chain uses TRBV6-6 and TRBJ2-7, with D tentatively TRBD1 (5 bases). CDR1 and CDR2 (germline): MNHNY, SVGAGI (reference sequence). V gave up 6 bases and J gave up 4 bases, with 10 bases separating them. This CDR3 region has 12 residues. The CDR3 loop is CASRAGPYEQYF. CDR3 nucleotides: TGTGCCAGCAGGGCAGGGCCATACGAGCAGTACTTC.

This clone was seen only once. This rearrangement joins TRBV5-1 to TRBJ2-7, with D possibly TRBD1 on 5 matching bases. Germline V gene lookup returns CDR1 SGHRS and CDR2 YFSETQ. Trimming shortened V by 3 bases and J by 0 bases, and 22 bases separated the two germline ends. The CDR3 has 18 amino acids. CDR3 residues: CASSSDPQGAFFSYEQYF. CDR3 bases: TGCGCCAGCAGCTCCGACCCCCAGGGCGCCTTCTTCTCCTACGAGCAGTACTTC.

This clone is a singleton in its sample. The V and J genes are TRBV6-1 and TRBJ2-1; TRBD2 matches 8 bases. The CDR3 spans 12 residues. Losses at the gene ends were 4 bases for V and 15 bases for J; bases not matched to a gene: 8. Germline V gene data show CDR1 as MNHNS and CDR2 as SASEGT. CDR3 residues: CASSVPAGESFF. DNA for the CDR3: TGTGCCAGCAGTGTACCAGCGGGAGAATCGTTCTTC.

This clone appeared a single time. At the DNA level, this CDR3 is encoded by other sequences in the same sample as well. The J gene is TRBJ1-5, the V gene TRBV29-1; D not resolved. The CDR3 extends over 12 amino acids. Per the germline V gene, CDR1 is SQVTM and CDR2 is ANQGSEA. V lost 6 bases to trimming and J lost 0 bases, with 6 bases between them. DNA of the CDR3: TGCAGCGTCCAAGATAGCAATCAGCCCCAGCATTTT. Protein: CSVQDSNQPQHF. Complete variable domain (other parts from reference TRBV29-1 and TRBJ1-5): SAVISQKPSRDICQRGTSLTIQCQVDSQVTMMFWYRQQPGQSLTLIATANQGSEATYESGFVIDKFPISRPNLTFSTLTVSNMSPEDSSIYLCSVQDSNQPQHFGDGTRLSIL.

Worth noting for this clone: This sample includes further DNA sequences coding for the same CDR3. The chain carries TRBV18 and TRBJ2-5; D gene uncertain. The CDR3 has 14 amino acids. CDR1 is KGHSH and CDR2 is LQKENI in the germline V gene. Trimming took 0 bases from V and 1 from J, leaving 6 bases between them. Here the CDR3 DNA reads TGTGCCAGCTCACCACCTAACAGCCAAGAGACCCAGTACTTC. Protein sequence: CASSPPNSQETQYF.

The V and J genes are TRBV4-3 and TRBJ1-1; tentative D call: TRBD1 (5 bases). CDR3 length: 17 residues. V lost 0 bases and J lost 2, with 16 bases in between. Germline V gene data show CDR1 as LGHNA and CDR2 as YSLEER. The DNA for the CDR3 is TGCGCCAGCAGCCAAGATTGGGCCGGGACTTTTAACACTGAAGCTTTCTTT. Translating it yields CASSQDWAGTFNTEAFF.

Of note for this clone: This same CDR3 is encoded by further DNA sequences in the sample. The chain uses TRBV30 and TRBJ1-5, with a tentative D call TRBD1 (5 bases). CDR1 and CDR2 (germline): GTSNPN, SVGIG (reference sequence). V was shortened by 2 bases and J by 6 bases, with 8 bases between the two germline ends. CDR3 length: 12 amino acids. CDR3 bases: TGTGCCTGGAGTCGGGGGAGTCAGCCCCAGCATTTT. Translating gives CAWSRGSQPQHF.

This sequence joins TRBV30 and TRBJ2-1, with a weak D call TRBD2 (5 bases). In germline, CDR1 is GTSNPN, CDR2 SVGIG (reference sequence). The CDR3 is made up of 17 amino acids. V shed 5 bases and J shed 3 bases, with 23 bases lying between them. CDR3 in DNA: TGTGCCTGGGGCCGTTCCTTATCTAGCCGGGTCTACAATGAGCAGTTCTTC. Protein sequence: CAWGRSLSSRVYNEQFF.

The chain couples TRBV30 to TRBJ2-2; D is possibly TRBD1 (6 bases). V was clipped by 0 bases and J by 6 bases, with 14 bases between them. The CDR3 contains 15 residues. Germline CDR1 is GTSNPN and CDR2 is SVGIG (reference sequence). The CDR3 spells CAWSVSRGVAGELFF. In DNA form, the CDR3 reads TGTGCCTGGAGTGTATCCAGGGGAGTGGCCGGGGAGCTGTTTTTT.

The gene calls are TRBV10-3 and TRBJ2-1, with D tentatively TRBD2 (6 bases). V was cut by 10 bases and J by 0 bases, with 13 bases left in between. Germline V CDR1 and CDR2: ENHRY, SYGVKD. The CDR3 extends over 14 amino acids. The CDR3 region is CASHRGSSYNEQFF. For the CDR3, the DNA is TGTGCCAGCCACCGGGGGAGCTCCTACAATGAGCAGTTCTTC.

As to this clone: Other DNA sequences from this sample encode an identical CDR3 as well. The chain couples TRBV7-3 to TRBJ2-5; 10 bases fit TRBD2. The CDR3 contains 15 residues. The germline CDR1 and CDR2 sequences are SGHTA and FQGTGA. The trim removed 2 bases at V and 2 bases at J, leaving 2 bases unmatched. CDR3 coding DNA: TGTGCCAGCAGCTTACTAGCGGGGGATCAAGAGACCCAGTACTTC. Its protein product is CASSLLAGDQETQYF.

The V call is TRBV6-1, the J call TRBJ2-7, with 9 positions matching TRBD1. The length of the CDR3 is 15 residues. In germline, CDR1 is MNHNS, CDR2 SASEGT. V was pared by 0 bases and J by 3 bases, with 3 bases of the junction left unmatched. The CDR3 nucleotides are TGTGCCAGCAGTGAAGCGTGGGACAGGGACTACGAGCAGTACTTC. This gives the protein CASSEAWDRDYEQYF.

The chain couples TRBV15 to TRBJ1-1, with TRBD1 matching over 9 bases. J lost 7 bases, V lost 3 bases, and 6 bases had no gene match. Germline V lookup: CDR1 LNHNV, CDR2 YYDKDF (reference sequence). The CDR3 contains 14 residues. The CDR3 bases are TGTGCCACCAGCAGGACACTGGGACAGGGTGAAGCTTTCTTT. It codes for CATSRTLGQGEAFF.

This clone is a singleton in its sample. The J gene is TRBJ1-4, the V gene TRBV6-6; D remains unclear. The ends were cut back, 7 bases at V and 3 bases at J, with 3 bases in the middle. CDR1 MNHNY and CDR2 SVGAGI come from the germline V gene (reference sequence). The CDR3 has 11 residues. In DNA form, the CDR3 reads TGTGCCAGCAAATCTAATGAAAAACTGTTTTTT. It translates to CASKSNEKLFF.

This clone has a single count. The rearrangement uses TRBV7-9 and TRBJ2-3; the D is unclear. The CDR3 length is 14 residues. The V and J ends lost 3 bases and 4 bases respectively, with 11 bases between them. In germline, CDR1 is SEHNR, CDR2 FQNEAQ (reference sequence). CDR3 sequence (DNA): TGTGCCAGCAGCTTTGAAGGCCTGGCAGATACGCAGTATTTT. Encoded protein: CASSFEGLADTQYF.